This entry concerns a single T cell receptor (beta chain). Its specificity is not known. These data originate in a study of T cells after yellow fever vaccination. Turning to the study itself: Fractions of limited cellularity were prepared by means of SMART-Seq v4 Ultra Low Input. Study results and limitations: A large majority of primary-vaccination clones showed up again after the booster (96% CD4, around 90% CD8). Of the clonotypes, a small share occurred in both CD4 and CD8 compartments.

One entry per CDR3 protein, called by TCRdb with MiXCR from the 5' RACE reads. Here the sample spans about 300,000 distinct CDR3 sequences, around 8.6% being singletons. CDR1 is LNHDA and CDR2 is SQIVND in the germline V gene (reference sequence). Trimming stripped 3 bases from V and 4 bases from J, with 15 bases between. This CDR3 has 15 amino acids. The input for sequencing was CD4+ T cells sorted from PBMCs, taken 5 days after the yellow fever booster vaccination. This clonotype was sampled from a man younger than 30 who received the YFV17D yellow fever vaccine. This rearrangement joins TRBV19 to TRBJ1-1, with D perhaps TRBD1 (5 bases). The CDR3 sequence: CASSMDGALGTEAFF. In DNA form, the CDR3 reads TGTGCCAGTAGTATGGATGGGGCGCTGGGCACTGAAGCTTTCTTT. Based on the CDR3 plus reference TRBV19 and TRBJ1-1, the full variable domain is DGGITQSPKYLFRKEGQNVTLSCEQNLNHDAMYWYRQDPGQGLRLIYYSQIVNDFQKGDIAEGYSVSREKKESFPLTVTSAQKNPTAFYLCASSMDGALGTEAFFGQGTRLTVV.